Listed below are T cell receptor beta chains from one sample, sequenced in a study of blood T cell repertoires in COVID-19. Sequenced by immunoSEQ multiplex PCR; TCRdb stores in-frame clones only, minus some. In the table there are around 390,000 clones, 85% to 90% of which are singletons. The sequencing sample was made of PBMCs or T cells enriched from blood (not recorded which). These receptor sequences come from a woman aged 45-65 years who had recovered from COVID-19. CDR3s include the opening cysteine and the closing phenylalanine or tryptophan. Each record gives: J gene, clone size, D gene, V gene, CDR3 DNA, CDR3 protein. The D gene is left open where the match is weak. Only part of the rows carry a size: once, few, many, or a class if the clone is expanded.

TRBJ1-6 | NA | TRBD1 | TRBV5-1 | TGCGCCAGCAGCCAAAGGACAGGGGATAATTCACCCCTCCACTTT | CASSQRTGDNSPLHF
TRBJ1-2 | NA | NA | TRBV7-2 | TGTGCCAGCAGCTTAGCTCCAGGGATTGTCTATGGCTACACCTTC | CASSLAPGIVYGYTF
TRBJ1-2 | once | NA | TRBV4-2 | TGTGCCAGCAGCCAAGTATTTCGGGGAACGGATGGCTACACCTTC | CASSQVFRGTDGYTF
TRBJ2-6 | NA | TRBD2 | TRBV7-2 | TGTGCCACTCCAACTAGCGGGGGGAACTCTGGGGCCAACGTCCTGACTTTC | CATPTSGGNSGANVLTF
TRBJ2-4 | NA | NA | TRBV7-2 | TGTGCCAGCAGCTTTCAGGCTCCGCATCCCAAAAACATTCAGTACTTC | CASSFQAPHPKNIQYF
TRBJ1-5 | NA | TRBD1 | TRBV5-5 | TGTGCCAGCAGCGTAACCCCCGGGACAGGCAATCAGCCCCAGCATTTT | CASSVTPGTGNQPQHF
TRBJ1-5 | NA | NA | TRBV7-9 | TGTGCCAGCAGCTTAGGCGATCAGCCCCAGCATTTT | CASSLGDQPQHF
TRBJ1-2 | NA | TRBD1 | TRBV9 | TGTGCCAGCCAGGGGGAGGAACACTATGGCTACACCTTC | CASQGEEHYGYTF
TRBJ1-6 | NA | TRBD1 | TRBV3-1/TRBV3-2 | TGTGCCAGCAGCCAAAACGCTGGGACAGGGGGGAGATCACCCCTCCACTTT | CASSQNAGTGGRSPLHF
TRBJ1-3 | NA | NA | TRBV2 | TGTGCCAGCAGTAACAGGGTCGGAAACACCATATATTTT | CASSNRVGNTIYF
TRBJ1-1 | NA | NA | TRBV5-8 | TGTGCCAGCAGCTACTGGCCGGGGAACACTGAAGCTTTCTTT | CASSYWPGNTEAFF